This T cell receptor beta chain is from a study of long-term antiretroviral therapy in people with HIV. Study results and limitations: Blood collection from the mid-2000s to the late 2010s possibly occurred under older ART regimens.

With regard to this clone: Its antigen is undetermined.

At survey level, the immunoSEQ assay was run in its v3.0 version. Only in-frame clones appear in the TCRdb table, and some are missing; sequencing was by immunoSEQ multiplex PCR. In the table there are 25,000 to 35,000 clones, 97% of which are singletons. Prior to DNA extraction, the samples held about 1-10 million cryopreserved PBMC. The CDR3 runs to 13 residues. The germline V gene has CDR1 SQVTM and CDR2 ANQGSEA. The ends lost 4 bases at V and 7 bases at J; junction bases unmatched: 9. This material consisted of unsorted PBMCs, taken 6.9 years after starting antiretroviral therapy. The sequence was obtained from a man aged 25-40 years with HIV. The chain couples TRBV29-1 to TRBJ1-2, with 7 bases that match TRBD1. CDR3 in amino acids: CSVGGGGQGGYTF. The CDR3 nucleotides read TGCAGCGTTGGCGGAGGGGGCCAGGGTGGCTACACCTTC.